This entry describes one T cell receptor (beta chain). Its target is not known. This CDR3 contains 15 residues. V lost 5 bases to trimming and J lost 10 bases; unmatched junction nucleotides: 11. Germline V gene sequence: CDR1 SGHTA, CDR2 FQGNSA. The data are from a study of response to subunit inactivated influenza vaccine. Whole-study results and caveats: Authors suggested that a seasonal influenza vaccination recruits few new T cells each time.

TCRdb itself ran the RT-PCR reads through MiXCR, one entry per CDR3 protein. The sample holds roughly 630,000 distinct CDR3 sequences, around 15% seen once. The chain is built from TRBV7-2 and TRBJ2-7; 13 positions match TRBD2. The sequence was obtained from a man aged 50-60 years who received an inactivated influenza vaccine. The input for sequencing was PBMCs from blood, taken 14 days before vaccination. The DNA of the CDR3 is TGTGCCAGCAGCCCGGCGTGGACTAGCGGGAGCCCTCAGTACTTC. It translates to CASSPAWTSGSPQYF.